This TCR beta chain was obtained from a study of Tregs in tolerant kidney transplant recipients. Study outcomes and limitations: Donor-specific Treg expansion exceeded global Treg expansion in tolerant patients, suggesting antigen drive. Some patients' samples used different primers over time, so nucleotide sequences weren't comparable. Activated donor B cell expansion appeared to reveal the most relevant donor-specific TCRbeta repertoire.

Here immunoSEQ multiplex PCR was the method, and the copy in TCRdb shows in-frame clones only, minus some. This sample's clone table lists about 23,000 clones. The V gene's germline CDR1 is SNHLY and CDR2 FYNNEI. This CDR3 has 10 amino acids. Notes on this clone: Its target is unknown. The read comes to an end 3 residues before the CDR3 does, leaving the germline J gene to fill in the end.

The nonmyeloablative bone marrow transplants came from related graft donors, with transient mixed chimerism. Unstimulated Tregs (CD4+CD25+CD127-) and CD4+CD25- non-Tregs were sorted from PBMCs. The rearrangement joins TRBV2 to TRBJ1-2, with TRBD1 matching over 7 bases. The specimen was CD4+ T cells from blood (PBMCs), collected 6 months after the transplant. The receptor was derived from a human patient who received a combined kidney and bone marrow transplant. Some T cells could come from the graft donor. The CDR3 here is CARRTGGYTF. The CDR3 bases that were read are TGTGCCAGAAGGACAGGCGGC. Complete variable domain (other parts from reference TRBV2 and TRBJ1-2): EPEVTQTPSHQVTQMGQEVILRCVPISNHLYFYWYRQILGQKVEFLVSFYNNEISEKSEIFDDQFSVERPDGSNFTLKIRSTKLEDSAMYFCARRTGGYTFGSGTRLTVV.